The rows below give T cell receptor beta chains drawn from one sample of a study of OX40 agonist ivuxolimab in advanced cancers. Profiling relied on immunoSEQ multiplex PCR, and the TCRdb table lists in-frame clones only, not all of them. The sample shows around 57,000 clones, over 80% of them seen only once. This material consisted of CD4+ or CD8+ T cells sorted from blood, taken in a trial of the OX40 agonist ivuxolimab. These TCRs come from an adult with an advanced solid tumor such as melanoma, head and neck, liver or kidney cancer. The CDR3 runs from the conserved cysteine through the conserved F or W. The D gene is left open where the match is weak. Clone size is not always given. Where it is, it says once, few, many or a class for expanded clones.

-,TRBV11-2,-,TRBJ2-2,TGTGCCAGCAGCCCCGGTCGCGCGATTGACAGGTGGACTGGGGAGCTGTTTTTT,CASSPGRAIDRWTGELFF
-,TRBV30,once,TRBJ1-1,TGTGCCTCCCTGGATGTAGGGACGTCGTCGAACCAAGAAATAATTGACACTGAAGCTTTCTTT,CASLDVGTSSNQEIIDTEAFF
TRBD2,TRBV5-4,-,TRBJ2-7,TGTGCCAGCAGCTCCGGGGTAGCGGGGGGATCCTACGAGCAGTACTTC,CASSSGVAGGSYEQYF
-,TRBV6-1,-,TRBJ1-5,TGTGCCAGCAGTGCCTACAGGAACGGTTACAATCAGCCCCAGCATTTT,CASSAYRNGYNQPQHF
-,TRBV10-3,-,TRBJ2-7,TGTGCCATCAGTGATGTAGCCTACGAGCAGTACTTC,CAISDVAYEQYF
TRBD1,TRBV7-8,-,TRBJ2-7,TGTGCCAGCAGCTTACTATGGCAGGGGGCGGCCTACGAGCAGTACTTC,CASSLLWQGAAYEQYF
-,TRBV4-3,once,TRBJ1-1,TGCGCCAGCAGCCCCAGTGTCATGAACACTGAAGCTTTCTTT,CASSPSVMNTEAFF
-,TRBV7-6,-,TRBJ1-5,TGTGCCAGCAGCTTAGAAACGGGCCCACCCCACAATCAGCCCCAGCATTTT,CASSLETGPPHNQPQHF
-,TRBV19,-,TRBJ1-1,TGTGCCAGTAGTGACCCCGGGGGGAAATGGAAAGCTTTCTTT,CASSDPGGKWKAFF
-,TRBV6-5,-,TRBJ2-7,TGTGCCAGCAGTTCTCAGGGGTTCTCCTACGAGCAGTACTTC,CASSSQGFSYEQYF
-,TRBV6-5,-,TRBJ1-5,TGTGCCAGCAGTTCCCTGGATAGCAATCAGCCCCAGCATTTT,CASSSLDSNQPQHF
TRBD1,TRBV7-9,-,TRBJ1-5,TGTGCCAGCAGCCCGGGACAGGGGGAGGATCAGCCCCAGCATTTT,CASSPGQGEDQPQHF
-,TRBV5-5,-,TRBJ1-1,TGTGCCAGCAGCTTGCGGCAGAACACTGAAGCTTTCTTT,CASSLRQNTEAFF
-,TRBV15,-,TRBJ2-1,TGTGCCACCAGCAGAGCCCATTTTCAGGTTCAGGATGTCACGGACAATGAGCAGTTCTTC,CATSRAHFQVQDVTDNEQFF
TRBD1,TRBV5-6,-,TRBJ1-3,TGTGCCAGCAGCTTGCATGGACAGGGAATAGGAAACACCATATATTTT,CASSLHGQGIGNTIYF
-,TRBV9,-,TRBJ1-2,TGTGCCAGCAGGGATTTATATGGCTACACCTTC,CASRDLYGYTF
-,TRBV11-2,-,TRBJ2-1,TGTGCCAGCAGCTCCCCCGGTAGAAAAGGTGAGCAGTTCTTC,CASSSPGRKGEQFF
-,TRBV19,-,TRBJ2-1,TGTGCCAGTAGTAAAGGGAGCTCCTACAATGAGCAGTTCTTC,CASSKGSSYNEQFF
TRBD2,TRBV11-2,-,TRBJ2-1,TGTGCCAGCAGCCTCGGAGCGGGAGGCCTCAATGAGCAGTTCTTC,CASSLGAGGLNEQFF
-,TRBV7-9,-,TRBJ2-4,TGTGCCAGCAGCCGAGACAAAAACATTCAGTACTTC,CASSRDKNIQYF
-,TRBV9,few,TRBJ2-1,TGTGCCAGCAGCGTAGGGGGGGACTTAAATGAGCAGTTCTTC,CASSVGGDLNEQFF
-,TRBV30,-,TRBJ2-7,TGTGCCTGGATGGAGGATGCCTACGAGCAGTACTTC,CAWMEDAYEQYF
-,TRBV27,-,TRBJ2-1,TGTGCCAGCAGTTTATGGTTGGGGAGTGAGCAGTTCTTC,CASSLWLGSEQFF
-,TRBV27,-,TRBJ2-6,TGTGCCAGCAGTGACCCACTCTCTGGGGCCAACGTCCTGACTTTC,CASSDPLSGANVLTF
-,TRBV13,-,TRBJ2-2,TGTGCCAGCAGCTTTACAACGAACACCGGGGAGCTGTTTTTT,CASSFTTNTGELFF
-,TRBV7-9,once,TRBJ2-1,TGTGCCAGCAGCTTGGGGAACAATGAGCAGTTCTTC,CASSLGNNEQFF
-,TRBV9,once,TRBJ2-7,TGTGCCAGCAGCGTCGGGATCGGCGAGCAGTACTTC,CASSVGIGEQYF
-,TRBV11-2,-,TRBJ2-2,TGTGCCAGCAGCTTAGTCAGGATCGGGGAGCTGTTTTTT,CASSLVRIGELFF
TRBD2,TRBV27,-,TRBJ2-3,TGTGCCAGCAGTTTGATAAGCGGGGGGGCCGATACGCAGTATTTT,CASSLISGGADTQYF
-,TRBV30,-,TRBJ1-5,TGTGCCTGGAGTGTAGAGGCGGACCTTAGCAATCAGCCCCAGCATTTT,CAWSVEADLSNQPQHF
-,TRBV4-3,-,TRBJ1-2,TGCGCCAGCAGCCAAAGGACGGGGTATGGCTACACCTTC,CASSQRTGYGYTF
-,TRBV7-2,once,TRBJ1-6,TGTGCCAGCAGCTTAGTCCCCATGGCTTTTTCACCCCTCCACTTT,CASSLVPMAFSPLHF
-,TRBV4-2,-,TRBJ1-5,TGTGCCAGCAGCCAAGATATCTGGGGTCAGCCCCAGCATTTT,CASSQDIWGQPQHF
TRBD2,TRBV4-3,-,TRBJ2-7,TGCGCCAGCAGCCAAGTGTATGGGACTAAGGACGAGCAGTACTTC,CASSQVYGTKDEQYF
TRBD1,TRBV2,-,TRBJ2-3,TGTGCCAGCACGATCAGACCGGGACAGGGGTTAGATACGCAGTATTTT,CASTIRPGQGLDTQYF
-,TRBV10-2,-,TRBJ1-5,TGCGCCAGCAGTGAGCGGGGCGGAATCGATCAGCCCCAGCATTTT,CASSERGGIDQPQHF
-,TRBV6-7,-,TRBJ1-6,TGTGCCAGCAGGGGAGGTTCGGATCATAATTCACCCCTCCACTTT,CASRGGSDHNSPLHF
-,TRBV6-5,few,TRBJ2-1,TGTGCCAGCAGTTACTCGAACAGTTACAATGAGCAGTTCTTC,CASSYSNSYNEQFF
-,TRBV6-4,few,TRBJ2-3,TGTGCCAGCAGTAGTCGGGATGGCGGGGCCGGCACAGATACGCAGTATTTT,CASSSRDGGAGTDTQYF
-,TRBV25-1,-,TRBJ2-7,TGTGCCAGCAGTGAATATGGGGGGACCTACGAGCAGTACTTC,CASSEYGGTYEQYF
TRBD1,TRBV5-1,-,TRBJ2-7,TGCGCCAGACCGACAGGGTTCGTTTACGAGCAGTACTTC,CARPTGFVYEQYF
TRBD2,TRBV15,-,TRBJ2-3,TGTGCCACCAGCTGGAGTGGGACGACTAGCGGATACACAGATACGCAGTATTTT,CATSWSGTTSGYTDTQYF
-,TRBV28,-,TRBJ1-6,TGTGCCAGCAGTTTGGTTTTCGGACTTTCTTCCCTTTCACCCCTCCACTTT,CASSLVFGLSSLSPLHF
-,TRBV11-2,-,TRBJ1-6,TGTGCCAGCAGCTCCGACTATAATTCACCCCTCCACTTT,CASSSDYNSPLHF
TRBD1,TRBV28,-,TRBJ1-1,TGTGCCAGCAACCCGACAGGGGCTATCTCTGAAGCTTTCTTT,CASNPTGAISEAFF
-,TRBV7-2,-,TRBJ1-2,TGTGCCAGCAGCTTAGTTTCGGGGTCTAACTATGGCTACACCTTC,CASSLVSGSNYGYTF
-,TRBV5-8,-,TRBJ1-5,TGTGCCAGCAGCTTGGGAATTCGGGCAGGGGAAAATCAGCCCCAGCATTTT,CASSLGIRAGENQPQHF
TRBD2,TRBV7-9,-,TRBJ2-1,TGTGCCAGCAGCACAGGGGGACTAGCGGGGCCCTACAATGAGCAGTTCTTC,CASSTGGLAGPYNEQFF
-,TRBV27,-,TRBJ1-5,TGTGCCAGCAGTTTACGGGATAGCAATCAGCCCCAGCATTTT,CASSLRDSNQPQHF